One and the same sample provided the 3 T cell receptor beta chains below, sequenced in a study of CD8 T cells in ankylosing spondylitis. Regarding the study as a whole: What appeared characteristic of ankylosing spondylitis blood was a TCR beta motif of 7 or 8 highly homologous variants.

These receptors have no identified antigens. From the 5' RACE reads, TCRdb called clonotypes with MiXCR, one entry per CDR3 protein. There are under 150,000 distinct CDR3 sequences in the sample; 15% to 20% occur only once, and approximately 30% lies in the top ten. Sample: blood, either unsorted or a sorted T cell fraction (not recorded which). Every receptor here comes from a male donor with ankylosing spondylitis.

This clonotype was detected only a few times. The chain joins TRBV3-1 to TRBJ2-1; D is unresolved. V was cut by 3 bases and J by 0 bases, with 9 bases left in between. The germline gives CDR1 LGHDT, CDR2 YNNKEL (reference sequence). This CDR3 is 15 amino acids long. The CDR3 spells CASSQKGNSYNEQFF. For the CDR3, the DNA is TGTGCCAGCAGCCAGAAGGGAAACTCCTACAATGAGCAGTTCTTC.

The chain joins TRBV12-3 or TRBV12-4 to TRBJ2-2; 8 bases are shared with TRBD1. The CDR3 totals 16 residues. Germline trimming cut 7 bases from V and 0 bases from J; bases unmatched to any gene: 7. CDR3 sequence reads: CASTDSDRANTGELFF. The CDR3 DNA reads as TGTGCCAGCACAGACTCGGACAGGGCGAACACCGGGGAGCTGTTTTTT.

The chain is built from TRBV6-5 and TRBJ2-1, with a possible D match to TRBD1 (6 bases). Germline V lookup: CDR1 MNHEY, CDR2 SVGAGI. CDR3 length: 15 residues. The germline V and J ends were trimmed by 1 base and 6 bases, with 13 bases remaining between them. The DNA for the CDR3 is TGTGCCAGCAGTTACTATCAGGGGTTGAGCAATGAGCAGTTCTTC. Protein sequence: CASSYYQGLSNEQFF.